These T cell receptor beta chains were read from a single sample in a study of human T cells and chemical hapten exposure. Using its own MiXCR run on the RACE reads, TCRdb lists one record per CDR3 protein. The data contain roughly 64,000 distinct CDR3 sequences, 11% of them singletons. The sample here was whole blood, taken in connection with sensitization to the hapten diphenylcyclopropenone (DPC). The receptors stem from a woman aged 25-40 years with alopecia areata. Some clones in this sample may be carry-over from other donors' samples. The CDR3 runs from the conserved cysteine through the conserved F or W. Each record gives: V gene, J gene, clone size, D gene, CDR3 DNA, CDR3 protein. A D gene is named only where the DNA matches it firmly. Rows give clone size only sometimes, using once, few, many, or a class for an expanded clone.

V: TRBV18; J: TRBJ2-3; size: many; D: -; DNA: TGTGCCAGCTCACCCCTGGGCAGCCGGTTCAACACAGATACGCAGTATTTT; CDR3: CASSPLGSRFNTDTQYF
V: TRBV12-2; J: TRBJ2-1; size: few; D: -; DNA: TGTGCAAGTCGCTTAGGGGCTCCTACAAGATTAAATGAGCAGTTCTTC; CDR3: CASRLGAPTRLNEQFF
V: TRBV3-1; J: TRBJ2-5; size: many; D: -; DNA: TGTGCCAGCAGCCAAGACAGTAGGGCAGAGACCCAGTACTTC; CDR3: CASSQDSRAETQYF
V: TRBV15; J: TRBJ1-5; size: few; D: -; DNA: TGTGCCACCAGCAAACAGCCTGATAGCAATCAGCCCCAGCATTTT; CDR3: CATSKQPDSNQPQHF
V: TRBV5-8; J: TRBJ2-1; size: few; D: TRBD2; DNA: TGTGCCAGCAGTTCCCTCGGCGGGGGGGCCGTGTTTCTTGAGCAGTTCTTC; CDR3: CASSSLGGGAVFLEQFF
V: TRBV4-2; J: TRBJ2-7; size: many; D: TRBD1; DNA: TGTGCCAGCAGCCAATCCGGACAGGGAGCAGGGGAGCAGTACTTC; CDR3: CASSQSGQGAGEQYF
V: TRBV13; J: TRBJ1-1; size: few; D: -; DNA: TGTGCCAGCAGCGTGGACAGACGAGTGAACACTGAAGCTTTCTTT; CDR3: CASSVDRRVNTEAFF
V: TRBV7-8; J: TRBJ2-3; size: -; D: TRBD2; DNA: TGTGCCAGCGCCGTTGGGACTAGCAGCCCAGATACGCAGTATTTT; CDR3: CASAVGTSSPDTQYF
V: TRBV5-1; J: TRBJ2-3; size: many; D: -; DNA: TGCGCCAGCAGCTTGGGGCAGGGATCAGATACGCAGTATTTT; CDR3: CASSLGQGSDTQYF
V: TRBV4-3; J: TRBJ2-5; size: -; D: -; DNA: TGCACCAGCAGCCAGCTAGCGTCAGAGACCCAGTACTTC; CDR3: CTSSQLASETQYF
V: TRBV11-2; J: TRBJ2-1; size: -; D: -; DNA: TGTGCCAGCAGCTTAGTTAACCTCCTGCGGGCAGAGCAGTTCTTC; CDR3: CASSLVNLLRAEQFF
V: TRBV2; J: TRBJ2-2; size: few; D: TRBD2; DNA: TGTGCCAGTAGGACTAGCGGGAGGAACACCGGGGAGCTGTTTTTT; CDR3: CASRTSGRNTGELFF
V: TRBV5-1; J: TRBJ2-3; size: few; D: TRBD2; DNA: TGCGCCAGCAGCTTGACTAGCGGGAGAACAGATACGCAGTATTTT; CDR3: CASSLTSGRTDTQYF
V: TRBV2; J: TRBJ1-1; size: few; D: -; DNA: TGTGCCAGCAGGGCGGATATGAACACTGAAGCTTTCTTT; CDR3: CASRADMNTEAFF
V: TRBV6-4; J: TRBJ2-1; size: -; D: -; DNA: TGTGCCAGCAGGTTCCGGCCCGAGGAGCAGTTCTTC; CDR3: CASRFRPEEQFF
V: TRBV28; J: TRBJ2-7; size: few; D: -; DNA: TGTGCCAGCAGTTTCAGGGGAATCGAGTACGAGCAGTACTTC; CDR3: CASSFRGIEYEQYF
V: TRBV4-1; J: TRBJ1-3; size: -; D: -; DNA: TGCGCCAGCAGCCAAGATTTCGGCAGGGTAGCTGGAAACACCATATATTTT; CDR3: CASSQDFGRVAGNTIYF
V: TRBV5-1; J: TRBJ1-5; size: -; D: -; DNA: TGCGCCAGCAGCTTGTCGTGGGGCAATCAGCCCCAGCATTTT; CDR3: CASSLSWGNQPQHF
V: TRBV29-1; J: TRBJ2-6; size: -; D: TRBD1; DNA: TGCAGCGTCCTCTTGGGACAGACTGGGGCCAACGTCCTGACTTTC; CDR3: CSVLLGQTGANVLTF
V: TRBV18; J: TRBJ2-5; size: -; D: -; DNA: TGTGCCAGCTCATCGCGATTCCAAGAGACCCAGTACTTC; CDR3: CASSSRFQETQYF
V: TRBV6-5; J: TRBJ2-1; size: -; D: TRBD2; DNA: TGTGCCAGCAGCGAAGCGGGAGTGCCCAACGGCAATGAGCAGTTCTTC; CDR3: CASSEAGVPNGNEQFF
V: TRBV2; J: TRBJ2-1; size: -; D: -; DNA: TGTGCCAGCAGTGAATTTAGTCGTTACAATGAGCAGTTCTTC; CDR3: CASSEFSRYNEQFF
V: TRBV4-3; J: TRBJ1-1; size: few; D: -; DNA: TGCGCCAGCAGTGAAGAGGCAGGGTTCCTCCGCGAAGCTTTCTTT; CDR3: CASSEEAGFLREAFF
V: TRBV3-1; J: TRBJ2-5; size: -; D: -; DNA: TGTGCCAGCAGCCAAGATGGCGAGACCCAGTACTTC; CDR3: CASSQDGETQYF
V: TRBV4-3; J: TRBJ2-7; size: many; D: -; DNA: TGCGCCAGCAGCCAAGATCTGGCGGGATCCCTCTACGAGCAGTACTTC; CDR3: CASSQDLAGSLYEQYF
V: TRBV29-1; J: TRBJ2-1; size: -; D: TRBD2; DNA: TGCAGCGCGACTAGCGGGAGCTCCTACAATGAGCAGTTCTTC; CDR3: CSATSGSSYNEQFF
V: TRBV3-1; J: TRBJ2-1; size: many; D: -; DNA: TGTGCCAGCAGCCAAGATTTAGGGGAAGTGCAGTTCTTC; CDR3: CASSQDLGEVQFF
V: TRBV6-6; J: TRBJ2-7; size: once; D: -; DNA: TGTGCCAGCAGTACCCAATCCATCCCCCCCTACGAGCAGTACTTC; CDR3: CASSTQSIPPYEQYF
V: TRBV7-9; J: TRBJ2-2; size: few; D: TRBD1; DNA: TGTGCCAGCAGCCCCAGACAGGGCTCGGGCACCGGGGAGCTGTTTTTT; CDR3: CASSPRQGSGTGELFF
V: TRBV6-2/TRBV6-3; J: TRBJ2-7; size: -; D: -; DNA: TGTGCCAGCGCCCCGATTGGACTCGGGGGGCCGGGCGAGCAGTACTTC; CDR3: CASAPIGLGGPGEQYF
V: TRBV9; J: TRBJ2-7; size: -; D: -; DNA: TGTGCCAGCAGCGGCCCTCTAGCAGGCGAGCAGTACTTC; CDR3: CASSGPLAGEQYF
V: TRBV5-6; J: TRBJ1-1; size: few; D: TRBD1; DNA: TGTGCCAGCAGAACAGGGGTCGGGGAGGCTTTCTTT; CDR3: CASRTGVGEAFF
V: TRBV27; J: TRBJ2-3; size: -; D: -; DNA: TGTGCCAGCACCCGGGACCGCACAGATACGCAGTATTTT; CDR3: CASTRDRTDTQYF
V: TRBV19; J: TRBJ2-2; size: few; D: TRBD1; DNA: TGTGCCAGTAGTATGGGACAGGTGGACACCGGGGAGCTGTTTTTT; CDR3: CASSMGQVDTGELFF
V: TRBV21-1; J: TRBJ1-2; size: -; D: -; DNA: TGTGCCAGCAGCAACAGGGCTGACTATGGCTACACCTTC; CDR3: CASSNRADYGYTF
V: TRBV30; J: TRBJ1-1; size: many; D: TRBD1; DNA: TGTGCCTGGGGGCGCCGGGACAGGGACACTGAAGCTTTCTTT; CDR3: CAWGRRDRDTEAFF
V: TRBV12-3/TRBV12-4; J: TRBJ1-2; size: few; D: -; DNA: TGTGCCAGCAGAGCCGGGGGGGAAGTTCCTAACTATGGCTACACCTTC; CDR3: CASRAGGEVPNYGYTF
V: TRBV7-2; J: TRBJ1-2; size: many; D: -; DNA: TGTGCCAGCAGCCCCGACAGGTTCTATGGCTACACCTTC; CDR3: CASSPDRFYGYTF
V: TRBV6-1; J: TRBJ1-5; size: many; D: TRBD1; DNA: TGTGCCAGCAGTGATGAACCGGACAGGGCCAGGGGGTATCAGCCCCAGCATTTT; CDR3: CASSDEPDRARGYQPQHF
V: TRBV12-3/TRBV12-4; J: TRBJ1-1; size: many; D: -; DNA: TGTGCCAGCAGCGTAAACACTGAAGCTTTCTTT; CDR3: CASSVNTEAFF
V: TRBV12-3/TRBV12-4; J: TRBJ2-7; size: -; D: -; DNA: TGTGCCAGCAGACACCGGGACACCTCCTACGAGCAGTACTTC; CDR3: CASRHRDTSYEQYF
V: TRBV18; J: TRBJ2-5; size: -; D: -; DNA: TGTGCCAGCTCACCACCCTTCCCAGGATCCGAGACCCAGTACTTC; CDR3: CASSPPFPGSETQYF
V: TRBV20-1; J: TRBJ2-3; size: few; D: -; DNA: TGCAGTGCTAGAGATGATCGAAGGGGTACGCAGTATTTT; CDR3: CSARDDRRGTQYF
V: TRBV20-1; J: TRBJ1-1; size: many; D: -; DNA: TGCAGTGCTAGACCACCTTTTCTGGGGACTGAAGCTTTCTTT; CDR3: CSARPPFLGTEAFF
V: TRBV6-5; J: TRBJ2-1; size: many; D: -; DNA: TGTGCCAGCAGTGGACAGTTACCCAATGAGCAGTTCTTC; CDR3: CASSGQLPNEQFF
V: TRBV20-1; J: TRBJ2-7; size: many; D: -; DNA: TGCAGTGCTAGCGGCAGAGACCTCTACGAGCAGTACTTC; CDR3: CSASGRDLYEQYF
V: TRBV20-1; J: TRBJ2-5; size: many; D: -; DNA: TGCAGTGCTAGAGGCCTAGGGGAGACCCAGTACTTC; CDR3: CSARGLGETQYF